This T cell receptor (beta chain) was observed in a study of long-term antiretroviral therapy in people with HIV (dated by TCRdb to 2022 to 2024). About the study as a whole: Collection of the earliest samples took place about a decade ahead of the 2015 WHO recommendation for immediate ART, at a time when ART was typically delayed until CD4 counts fell. This retrospective serial study examined whether starting ART and sustained HIV suppression were associated with changes in the composition and diversity of the TRB repertoire in peripheral blood. A total of about 200 cryopreserved PBMC samples were contributed to the cohort by 30 adults with confirmed HIV infection, with samples collected serially over a mean of approximately six years (range 1-12). About 40% of the 30 participants with HIV were female. No cross-contamination during QIAcube processing was seen in test extractions of a monoclonal T-cell line run alongside 33 polyclonal samples.

V lost 5 bases and J lost 7 bases; the stretch between them is 23 bases long. Taken from cysteine to phenylalanine, the CDR3 has 16 residues. Only the CDR3 DNA is retained, 48 bases long and in frame from the first base. Looking up the germline V gene (reference sequence) yields CDR1 SEHNR and CDR2 FQNEAQ. Sequencing of the TRB variable region was done with the immunoSEQ hsTCRB v3.0 assay at survey level resolution. TRB sequencing targeted a depth of 40,000-50,000 T-cell genomes per sample. TRB libraries were pooled and sequenced on an Illumina MiSeq using a v3 150-cycle kit. Regarding the original processing steps: Repertoire analysis ran in R within a reproducible Nextflow workflow covering QC, data transformation and analysis. LymphoSeq2, an R package for AIRR-Seq data exploration, was used to implement custom analyses. A handful of samples yielding fewer than 5000 total TRB sequences were excluded, leaving more than 150 analyzed HIV repertoires. Among the approximately 200 retained HIV repertoires, about 57 were collected before ART initiation and some 130 were collected after ART initiation. Repertoires were downsampled to 5000 TRB nucleotide sequences, with summary statistics averaged over 100 downsampling iterations. TRB sequences were retained for analysis only if CDR3 regions of at least seven amino acids were present. Diversity was measured with a Shannon entropy-derived clonality score and the Gini coefficient. In the repertoire networks, any two of the top 5000 CDR3 amino acid sequences were connected whenever the two sequences differed by an edit distance of one. GLIPH2 predicted antigen specificity groups and MHC restriction for TRB CDR3 amino acid sequences. CDR3 amino acid sequences were matched against VDJdb and McPAS-TCR to flag known CMV, EBV, HIV or tissue antigen associations. Pre-ART, post-ART and control groups were compared with Wilcoxon signed-rank tests and Holm-Bonferroni correction. TCRdb took this table from immuneACCESS and kept in-frame rearrangements with V and J called. Such tables lack part of the clones; where checked against another copy, unresolved V genes explain under half of the gap, and the rest is unexplained. From that table come the V and J calls and clone size; the DNA was used to work out D and trimming. The sample table holds about 33,000 clones, of which approximately 96% were seen once. The ten largest clones add up to around 2% of the sample.

Inclusion was restricted to participants for whom at least one PBMC sample before ART initiation and at least two post-ART samples were available. Every participant with HIV received treatment in the United States of America. Before DNA extraction, cryopreserved samples of about 0.9-10 million PBMC were thawed and then washed. At the time of the earliest PBMC sample, participants with HIV were aged between roughly 20 and 54 years. PBMC samples from each participant spanned 1-4 timepoints before ART initiation and 2-8 timepoints after ART initiation, with a median of 7 samples. Serial HIV viral load, CD4+ T-cell count, ART history and demographic data were obtained for every participant. A Qiagen kit on a QIAcube was used to extract genomic DNA from unsorted PBMC, with samples processed in batches of 12. Only one count was recorded for this clone. There is no known antigen for this receptor. One base away there is no much larger clone; base qualities are not given.

General conclusions and limits of the study: Because cell numbers in pre-ART samples were limited, unsorted PBMC were profiled instead of sorted CD4+ and CD8+ T cells. Since PBMC availability was limited, sequencing covered only the TCR beta chain, with no alpha chain pairing. No data were available on ART adherence, viral resistance or therapy changes, limiting inferences about post-ART repertoire changes. The samples span the years 2004 to 2017, and the ART regimens used at that time may not be as effective as current regimens. At every time point, the repertoire was dominated by expanded TRB clones first identified before ART initiation, although this dominance fluctuated and, in many PLHIV, declined after ART. Compared with controls, HIV repertoires had narrower CDR3 length ranges, and the network structure pointed to an antigen-experienced repertoire that shifted only slightly toward naive after ART. A significant increase in TRB diversity was found to be associated with ART initiation, although TRB diversity was observed to remain significantly below that of transplant donor controls even after long-term ART.

The material was unsorted PBMCs, obtained about 6.6 years after starting antiretroviral therapy. The sequence derives from a man aged 30 to 45 with HIV. The V and J segments used are TRBV7-9 and TRBJ2-5, with TRBD1 as a weak D call on 5 bases. Here the CDR3 is given as CASSESTAVLRWTQYF. The bases are TGTGCCAGCAGCGAGTCGACAGCCGTCCTTAGGTGGACCCAGTACTTC. The full variable domain, with segments outside the CDR3 supplied by the reference TRBV7-9 and TRBJ2-5 proteins, appears as DTGVSQNPRHKITKRGQNVTFRCDPISEHNRLYWYRQTLGQGPEFLTYFQNEAQLEKSRLLSDRFSAERPKGSFSTLEIQRTEQGDSAMYLCASSESTAVLRWTQYFGPGTRLLVL.